The rows below give T cell receptor beta chains drawn from one sample of a study of regulatory T cells in long-lasting Graves disease. TCRdb reanalysed the multiplex PCR reads using MiXCR and keeps one entry per CDR3 protein. The data show 450,000 to 500,000 distinct CDR3 sequences, with roughly 16% seen just once and 12% held by the top ten. These data also formed part of another study, on T cells in Graves' hyperthyroidism and ophthalmopathy.

The input for sequencing was peripheral blood mononuclear cells (PBMCs), taken at new diagnosis, from a patient treated with antithyroid drugs. The receptors were sampled from a man aged 40-49 years with Graves disease. Each CDR3 is given with its conserved first and last residue. The D gene is left open where the match is weak. For some rows the clone size is stated as once, few or many, or as a class when expanded; others skip it.

D: .
V: TRBV28
size: many
J: TRBJ2-7
DNA: TGTGCCAGCAACTATAGGGGCTCCTCCCTCGAGCAGTACTTC
CDR3: CASNYRGSSLEQYF

D: .
V: TRBV5-5
size: .
J: TRBJ2-7
DNA: TGTGCCAGCAGCCTCTCTGGGAGAGCCCTATACGAGCAGTACTTC
CDR3: CASSLSGRALYEQYF

D: TRBD2
V: TRBV5-1
size: .
J: TRBJ2-1
DNA: TGCGCCAGCAGGCGGACTAGCGGCACCTACAATGAGCAGTTCTTC
CDR3: CASRRTSGTYNEQFF

D: .
V: TRBV28
size: many
J: TRBJ2-3
DNA: TGTGCCAGCAGGACCCCGGTCGGGACTAGCACAGATACGCAGTATTTT
CDR3: CASRTPVGTSTDTQYF

D: .
V: TRBV5-1
size: many
J: TRBJ2-1
DNA: TGCGCCAGCAGGATGACACTAAACTCCTACAATGAGCAGTTCTTC
CDR3: CASRMTLNSYNEQFF

D: .
V: TRBV28
size: many
J: TRBJ2-1
DNA: TGTGCCAGCAGACAGTTAGCGTATGAGCAGTTCTTC
CDR3: CASRQLAYEQFF

D: .
V: TRBV19
size: .
J: TRBJ2-2
DNA: TGTGCCAGTAGTCCCGCAGCCACCGGGGAGCTGTTTTTT
CDR3: CASSPAATGELFF

D: TRBD1
V: TRBV12-3/TRBV12-4
size: .
J: TRBJ1-2
DNA: TGTGCCAGCAGTACAGGGACAGGGGAGTATGGCTACACCTTC
CDR3: CASSTGTGEYGYTF

D: .
V: TRBV5-1
size: .
J: TRBJ2-1
DNA: TGCGCCAGCAGCTTGGAAGGGCGGACCTACAATGAGCAGTTCTTC
CDR3: CASSLEGRTYNEQFF

D: TRBD1
V: TRBV27
size: many
J: TRBJ2-7
DNA: TGTGCCAGCAAAAGGGGGCAGGGATCCTACGAGCAGTACTTC
CDR3: CASKRGQGSYEQYF

D: .
V: TRBV5-1
size: many
J: TRBJ2-7
DNA: TGCGCCAGCAGCTTGGCCTTTGGGGGAAACGAGCAGTACTTC
CDR3: CASSLAFGGNEQYF

D: .
V: TRBV29-1
size: once
J: TRBJ2-7
DNA: TGCAGCGTTGAATCTTTGGGCAGCTCCTACGAGCAGTACTTC
CDR3: CSVESLGSSYEQYF

D: TRBD2
V: TRBV3-1
size: many
J: TRBJ2-1
DNA: TGTGCCAGCAGCACCGGAGCGGGAGATGAGCAGTTCTTC
CDR3: CASSTGAGDEQFF

D: .
V: TRBV9
size: .
J: TRBJ2-3
DNA: TGTGCCAGCAGCGTAGAGGGGGGTACGCAGTATTTT
CDR3: CASSVEGGTQYF

D: TRBD2
V: TRBV19
size: few
J: TRBJ2-3
DNA: TGTGCCAGTAGTATCAGGCCTAGCGGGAGTCGGACAGATACGCAGTATTTT
CDR3: CASSIRPSGSRTDTQYF

D: .
V: TRBV2
size: many
J: TRBJ2-7
DNA: TGTGCCAGCAGCCCCGATGTCTACGAGCAGTACTTC
CDR3: CASSPDVYEQYF

D: TRBD2
V: TRBV7-3
size: few
J: TRBJ2-7
DNA: TGTGCCAGCAGACCTAGCGGGAGGGACGACGAGCAGTACTTC
CDR3: CASRPSGRDDEQYF

D: .
V: TRBV28
size: many
J: TRBJ1-6
DNA: TGTGCCAGCAACCCGGGGGCAGGGGCCCCTTCACCCCTCCACTTT
CDR3: CASNPGAGAPSPLHF

D: .
V: TRBV5-5
size: many
J: TRBJ2-3
DNA: TGTGCCAGCAGAACTAGCACAGATACGCAGTATTTT
CDR3: CASRTSTDTQYF

D: .
V: TRBV20-1
size: many
J: TRBJ2-2
DNA: TGCAGTGCTAGTAGTGGCCTTACGAACACCGGGGAGCTGTTTTTT
CDR3: CSASSGLTNTGELFF

D: .
V: TRBV12-3/TRBV12-4
size: .
J: TRBJ2-2
DNA: TGTGCCAGCAGTTTCTCGCAGGGGTGGAACACCGGGGAGCTGTTTTTT
CDR3: CASSFSQGWNTGELFF

D: .
V: TRBV27
size: many
J: TRBJ2-5
DNA: TGTGCCAGCAGTTTAGCGGGGATCCAAGAGACCCAGTACTTC
CDR3: CASSLAGIQETQYF

D: .
V: TRBV20-1
size: many
J: TRBJ2-3
DNA: TGCAGTGCTACTCCACTGGCGCAAACGGCAGATACGCAGTATTTT
CDR3: CSATPLAQTADTQYF

D: TRBD2
V: TRBV28
size: many
J: TRBJ2-7
DNA: TGTGCCAGCAGTCCCGGTCGGGGGACTAGCGTATTTAGCTCCTACGAGCAGTACTTC
CDR3: CASSPGRGTSVFSSYEQYF

D: .
V: TRBV24-1
size: many
J: TRBJ1-1
DNA: TGTGCCACCAGTGATTCCATCCGTTGGACAGCAACTGAAGCTTTCTTT
CDR3: CATSDSIRWTATEAFF

D: .
V: TRBV6-2/TRBV6-3
size: many
J: TRBJ1-5
DNA: TGTGCCAGCAGTTATACTCAGACTAATCAGCCCCAGCATTTT
CDR3: CASSYTQTNQPQHF

D: TRBD1
V: TRBV15
size: .
J: TRBJ2-5
DNA: TGTGCCACCAGCGGCATCGGGACAGCCCAAGAGACCCAGTACTTC
CDR3: CATSGIGTAQETQYF

D: .
V: TRBV28
size: many
J: TRBJ2-4
DNA: TGTGCCAGTAACACCAGGGGGGCCCCTGCCAAAAACATTCAGTACTTC
CDR3: CASNTRGAPAKNIQYF

D: .
V: TRBV6-1
size: many
J: TRBJ2-5
DNA: TGTGCCAGCAGTGAAGCGCGGGTAGACAGGCGGGAAGAGACCCAGTACTTC
CDR3: CASSEARVDRREETQYF

D: .
V: TRBV7-9
size: few
J: TRBJ2-5
DNA: TGTGCCAGCAGCTTAGATGCCCGGGGCCAAGAGACCCAGTACTTC
CDR3: CASSLDARGQETQYF

D: TRBD1
V: TRBV6-5
size: .
J: TRBJ1-1
DNA: TGTGCCAGCAGTTACGGGCGCAGGGGGAGGGAGCCCTCTGAAGCTTTCTTT
CDR3: CASSYGRRGREPSEAFF

D: TRBD2
V: TRBV7-9
size: many
J: TRBJ2-1
DNA: TGTGCCAGCAGCTTAGTGGAGGGACTAGCGGGAGGTTTGAGCTCCTACAATGAGCAGTTCTTC
CDR3: CASSLVEGLAGGLSSYNEQFF

D: .
V: TRBV13
size: many
J: TRBJ2-5
DNA: TGTGCCAGCAGCTCGCACGGGGGCCACGAGACCCAGTACTTC
CDR3: CASSSHGGHETQYF

D: .
V: TRBV12-3/TRBV12-4
size: .
J: TRBJ2-1
DNA: TGTGCCACCCGCGCCAAGAGATACAATGAGCAGTTCTTC
CDR3: CATRAKRYNEQFF

D: TRBD2
V: TRBV30
size: many
J: TRBJ2-2
DNA: TGTGCCTGTGGACTAGCGGGATTTTCTAACACCGGGGAGCTGTTTTTT
CDR3: CACGLAGFSNTGELFF

D: TRBD2
V: TRBV2
size: many
J: TRBJ2-2
DNA: TGTGCCAGCAGAGGGAGACTAGCGGGAGGGCCGAACACCGGGGAGCTGTTTTTT
CDR3: CASRGRLAGGPNTGELFF

D: TRBD1
V: TRBV5-1
size: many
J: TRBJ1-1
DNA: TGCGCCAGCACCCGCCGGACAGGGAGAACTGAAGCTTTCTTT
CDR3: CASTRRTGRTEAFF

D: .
V: TRBV6-1
size: few
J: TRBJ1-2
DNA: TGTGCCAGCAGCCCCGGGACGGTGAATATCCCTAACTATGGCTACACCTTC
CDR3: CASSPGTVNIPNYGYTF

D: TRBD2
V: TRBV19
size: few
J: TRBJ2-2
DNA: TGTGCCAGTAGTGGGGGACTAGCGGGGAACACCGGGGAGCTGTTTTTT
CDR3: CASSGGLAGNTGELFF

D: .
V: TRBV11-2
size: many
J: TRBJ2-1
DNA: TGTGCCAGCAGCTTTGGTCTTTACAATGAGCAGTTCTTC
CDR3: CASSFGLYNEQFF

D: .
V: TRBV12-3/TRBV12-4
size: few
J: TRBJ1-2
DNA: TGTGCCAGCAGGCCGGGGTTCACCGGGGGCTACACCTTC
CDR3: CASRPGFTGGYTF

D: TRBD2
V: TRBV2
size: many
J: TRBJ2-1
DNA: TGTGCCAGCAGAGCCGGGACTAGTATTGGTGAGCAGTTCTTC
CDR3: CASRAGTSIGEQFF

D: TRBD2
V: TRBV29-1
size: many
J: TRBJ2-1
DNA: TGCAGCGTTGAACTAGCCATCAGAGCGGGAAGTACCTACAATGAGCAGTTCTTC
CDR3: CSVELAIRAGSTYNEQFF

D: TRBD2
V: TRBV28
size: .
J: TRBJ2-7
DNA: TGTGCCAGCAGCTTCGGGAGGGGTTACTCCTACGAGCAGTACTTC
CDR3: CASSFGRGYSYEQYF

D: TRBD2
V: TRBV9
size: .
J: TRBJ2-2
DNA: TGTGCCAGCAGCGTGTTAGCGGGAGGGTACACCGGGGAGCTGTTTTTT
CDR3: CASSVLAGGYTGELFF

D: .
V: TRBV7-9
size: .
J: TRBJ1-4
DNA: TGTGCCAGCAGAACCCGGGAAAATGAAAAACTGTTTTTT
CDR3: CASRTRENEKLFF

D: TRBD2
V: TRBV3-1
size: .
J: TRBJ2-5
DNA: TGTGCCAGCAGCCAAGATCAGGCTAGCGGGCCAATCTCCCAAGAGACCCAGTACTTC
CDR3: CASSQDQASGPISQETQYF

D: .
V: TRBV6-2/TRBV6-3
size: many
J: TRBJ1-2
DNA: TGTGCCAGCAGATTTCTGGACAGCTATGGCTACACCTTC
CDR3: CASRFLDSYGYTF

D: .
V: TRBV18
size: few
J: TRBJ2-7
DNA: TGTGCCAGCTCACCATCTGACTCCTACGAGCAGTACTTC
CDR3: CASSPSDSYEQYF

D: TRBD1
V: TRBV7-9
size: .
J: TRBJ1-2
DNA: TGTGCCAGCAGCCCGGGACAGCTGGGCTATGGCTACACCTTC
CDR3: CASSPGQLGYGYTF

D: TRBD1
V: TRBV5-1
size: many
J: TRBJ2-2
DNA: TGCGCCAGCAGCGGTCTCCAGGGGGCGGGGGAGCTGTTTTTT
CDR3: CASSGLQGAGELFF

D: TRBD1
V: TRBV12-3/TRBV12-4
size: .
J: TRBJ1-3
DNA: TGTGCCAGTCGCCAGCGGGGGACAGGGTTTCCGTCTGGAAACACCATATATTTT
CDR3: CASRQRGTGFPSGNTIYF